The sequence of this T cell receptor beta chain was determined in a study of blood T cell repertoires in COVID-19. Overall study context: Researchers got acute and convalescent COVID-19 samples from the United States, Italy and Spain. In each case, the material was cDNA or gDNA derived from T cells, B-cell-depleted T cells, or PBMCs.

In the original processing: Reference gene primer amplification in the assay estimated nucleated cell counts. TCRdb's table, derived via immunoSEQ multiplex PCR, lists solely in-frame clones and lacks some. V and J calls and clone size are copied from that table; D and trimming were computed from the DNA. The table records 250,000 or so clones, 85% of them present only once. Germline loops: CDR1 LNHDA, CDR2 SQIVND (reference sequence). Trimming stripped 5 bases from V and 5 bases from J, with 12 bases between. The CDR3 is 13 amino acids. In this sample, this clone turned up once. The chain joins TRBV19 to TRBJ2-5, with D hard to call. Material for sequencing was peripheral blood. The TCR was taken from a woman aged 55-70 years with active or convalescent COVID-19. Here the CDR3 reads CASSWQSLETQYF. The CDR3 nucleotides read TGTGCCAGTAGTTGGCAGTCTCTGGAGACCCAGTACTTC. The entire variable domain, with the rest obtained from reference TRBV19 and TRBJ2-5, is as follows: DGGITQSPKYLFRKEGQNVTLSCEQNLNHDAMYWYRQDPGQGLRLIYYSQIVNDFQKGDIAEGYSVSREKKESFPLTVTSAQKNPTAFYLCASSWQSLETQYFGPGTRLLVL.